The 22 T cell receptor beta chains presented below share a single source sample, sequenced in a study of blood T cell repertoires in COVID-19 (dated by TCRdb to the early 2020s). Library prep was done by the immunoSEQ multiplex PCR assay. TCRdb mirrors the immuneACCESS table, restricted to in-frame sequences. Some clones are absent from its copies; in checked studies, under half trace to an unresolved V gene, and the reason for the others is unknown. Across this sample there are approximately 250,000 clones, with approximately 86% seen only once. 0.8% to 1% of the sample rests with the top ten. The sample comprised PBMCs or T cells enriched from blood (not recorded which). The receptors were gathered from a woman younger than 45 who had recovered from COVID-19.

The chain joins TRBV27 to TRBJ1-6; tentatively, D is TRBD1 (5 bases). This CDR3 spans 17 amino acids. The germline gives CDR1 MNHEY, CDR2 SMNVEV (reference sequence). V was cut by 3 bases and J by 0 bases, with 12 bases left in between. CDR3 residues: CASSFVGAGSYNSPLHF. The CDR3 coding sequence is TGTGCCAGCAGTTTCGTAGGGGCCGGCTCCTATAATTCACCCCTCCACTTT.

This chain connects TRBV7-9 to TRBJ1-4, with D maybe TRBD1 (6 bases). V lost 2 bases, J lost 7 bases, and 14 bases lay in between. The CDR3 extends over 15 amino acids. Germline values: CDR1 SEHNR, CDR2 FQNEAQ (reference sequence). The CDR3 nucleotides are TGTGCCAGCAGCTTAACGACAGGTGGGACTGAAAAACTGTTTTTT. It is translated as CASSLTTGGTEKLFF.

The chain uses TRBV19 and TRBJ1-5; the D is unclear. The V gene's germline CDR1 is LNHDA and CDR2 SQIVND (reference sequence). Trimming took off 3 bases at V and 0 bases at J, with 12 bases between the two ends. The CDR3 sequence is 16 residues long. CDR3 in DNA: TGTGCCAGTAGTATTGTGAGGGTGACTAGCAATCAGCCCCAGCATTTT. Its protein is CASSIVRVTSNQPQHF.

V and J are TRBV10-3 and TRBJ1-5; D unclear. Germline V gene sequence: CDR1 ENHRY, CDR2 SYGVKD. CDR3 length: 14 residues. The germline V and J ends were trimmed by 4 bases and 7 bases, with 14 bases remaining between them. The CDR3 spells CAISAGLDGQPQHF. The DNA of the CDR3 is TGTGCCATCAGTGCTGGTCTAGATGGGCAGCCCCAGCATTTT.

V and J are TRBV28 and TRBJ1-1, with a possible D match to TRBD1 (6 bases). V was clipped by 8 bases and J by 4 bases, with 14 bases between them. This CDR3 spans 13 amino acids. CDR1 and CDR2 from the germline V gene are MDHEN and SYDVKM. DNA of the CDR3: TGTGCCAGCTCAAGGGGCAGGGGCACTGAAGCTTTCTTT. As protein: CASSRGRGTEAFF.

In its sample, this clone was seen once. This chain connects TRBV3-1 (or the pseudogene TRBV3-2) to TRBJ1-4; D gene uncertain. The CDR3 is made up of 14 amino acids. Germline V gene data show CDR1 as LGHDT and CDR2 as YNNKEL (reference sequence). The V end was cut by 1 base, the J end by 6 bases, with 9 bases between. The CDR3: CASSQVTGDEKLFF. The CDR3 DNA is TGTGCCAGCAGCCAAGTAACCGGGGATGAAAAACTGTTTTTT.

The chain carries TRBV5-5 and TRBJ1-2, with D perhaps matching TRBD1 (5 bases). The V end was cut by 2 bases, the J end by 2 bases, with 10 bases between. Germline CDR1 is SGHKS and CDR2 is YYEKEE (reference sequence). This CDR3 has 14 amino acids. The CDR3 coding sequence is TGTGCCAGCAGCTTTGCGGGACCGAACTATGGCTACACCTTC. Its translation: CASSFAGPNYGYTF.

The chain is built from TRBV7-6 and TRBJ1-1, with 11 positions matching TRBD1. The J segment lost 0 bases and the V segment lost 8 bases, leaving 2 bases of the junction unmatched. The CDR3 length is 14 residues. CDR1 and CDR2 (germline): SGHVS, FNYEAQ. The CDR3 DNA sequence: TGTGCCAGCTGGGACAGGGGGTTGAACACTGAAGCTTTCTTT. Translation: CASWDRGLNTEAFF.

The chain couples TRBV4-2 to TRBJ2-7; 8 bases fit TRBD2. Germline CDR1 LGHNA, CDR2 YNFKEQ. CDR3 length equals 15 residues. V shed 4 bases, J shed 6 bases, and the junction held 11 bases outside the gene matches. The CDR3 is CASSPRTTGGTEQYF. CDR3 nucleotides: TGTGCCAGCAGCCCTCGGACAACGGGGGGGACCGAGCAGTACTTC.

This clone was seen only once. The CDR3 protein is CASSLRQGSGANVLTF. The DNA for the CDR3 is TGCGCCAGCAGCTTAAGACAAGGTTCTGGGGCCAACGTCCTGACTTTC. The V and J genes are TRBV4-3 and TRBJ2-6; D not certain. Trimming cost V 5 bases and J 1 base, with 12 bases left between them. The CDR3 totals 16 residues. The V gene's germline CDR1 is LGHNA and CDR2 YSLEER.

There are a few counts of this clone. This sequence joins TRBV28 and TRBJ1-2; a weak D match, TRBD1 (6 bases). The CDR3 sequence is 16 residues long. In germline, CDR1 is MDHEN, CDR2 SYDVKM. Trimming took 7 bases from V and 5 from J, leaving 23 bases between them. This chain's CDR3 is CASKILTGDAYYGYTF. The CDR3 nucleotides are TGTGCCAGCAAAATTTTGACAGGTGACGCCTATTATGGCTACACCTTC.

V gene TRBV11-2 combines with J gene TRBJ1-3, with 7 bases matching TRBD1. Germline lookup yields CDR1 SGHAT and CDR2 FQNNGV. The CDR3 has 14 residues. J was trimmed by 5 bases and V by 5 bases; bases with no gene match: 6. The DNA for the CDR3 is TGTGCCAGCAGCCGGGACAGCCTGAGAAACACCATATATTTT. It codes for CASSRDSLRNTIYF.

As to this clone: One end of the junction is discordant with germline, which a read error may explain. V usage is TRBV19 and J usage is TRBJ1-6; no firm D call. Germline CDR1 reads LNHDA; CDR2 reads SQIVND (reference sequence). The CDR3 totals 13 residues. In DNA form, the CDR3 reads TGTACCAGTAGTATAAACGGGAATTCACCCCTCCACTTT. It translates to CTSSINGNSPLHF.

The chain recombines TRBV27 with TRBJ2-7; maybe TRBD2 (5 bases). V lost 8 bases and J 6 bases, leaving 20 bases between the germline ends. The CDR3 consists of 14 residues. Germline CDR1 reads MNHEY; CDR2 reads SMNVEV (reference sequence). CDR3 nucleotides: TGTGCCAGCTGGACCCTAGGGAGCGGACGCGAGCAGTACTTC. Amino acids: CASWTLGSGREQYF.

The CDR3 nucleotides are TGCAGCGTCAGGACAGGGGGGAAGTACGAGCAGTACTTC. As protein: CSVRTGGKYEQYF. V is TRBV29-1 and J is TRBJ2-7, with 10 bases that match TRBD1. The J segment lost 4 bases and the V segment lost 6 bases, leaving 6 bases of the junction unmatched. The CDR3 contains 13 residues. Per germline, CDR1 SQVTM and CDR2 ANQGSEA.

As regards this clone: This CDR3 is also generated by other DNA sequences in the sample. The chain carries TRBV9 and TRBJ2-7; possible D gene TRBD1, 6 bases. This CDR3 region has 13 residues. V lost 0 bases, J lost 3 bases, and 7 bases lay in between. CDR1 and CDR2 (germline): SGDLS, YYNGEE. The chain's CDR3 is CASSVGQDYEQYF. Written as DNA, the CDR3 is TGTGCCAGCAGCGTAGGACAGGACTACGAGCAGTACTTC.

The chain carries TRBV7-6 and TRBJ2-7; 13 bases agree with TRBD2. Germline-derived CDR1 and CDR2 are SGHVS and FNYEAQ. The V segment lost 2 bases and the J segment 3 bases; nucleotides outside the gene matches: 13. This CDR3 spans 19 amino acids. The chain's CDR3 is CASSLFRPGLAGPDYEQYF. For the CDR3, the DNA is TGTGCCAGCAGCTTATTCCGACCGGGACTAGCGGGGCCTGACTACGAGCAGTACTTC. Variable domain in full (rest from reference TRBV7-6 and TRBJ2-7): GAGVSQSPRYKVTKRGQDVALRCDPISGHVSLYWYRQALGQGPEFLTYFNYEAQQDKSGLPNDRFSAERPEGSISTLTIQRTEQRDSAMYRCASSLFRPGLAGPDYEQYFGPGTRLTVT.

This clone occurred a few times. The chain is built from TRBV9 and TRBJ2-2; D uncertain. Trimming took 0 bases from V and 6 from J, leaving 9 bases between them. The CDR3 sequence is 14 residues long. Germline V lookup: CDR1 SGDLS, CDR2 YYNGEE. The CDR3 coding sequence is TGTGCCAGCAGCGTAGCCTCGGCGGCCGGGGAGCTGTTTTTT. This encodes CASSVASAAGELFF.

This chain links TRBV7-9 with TRBJ1-2; no clear D. Looked up from germline, CDR1 is SEHNR and CDR2 is FQNEAQ (reference sequence). V was trimmed by 5 bases and J by 3 bases, leaving 13 bases between them. The CDR3 consists of 14 residues. The CDR3 coding sequence is TGTGCCAGCAGCCAACAGACAACTTACTATGGCTACACCTTC. Its translation is CASSQQTTYYGYTF.

The CDR3 DNA follows: TGTGCCAGCAGCCTCAATCGGGGGGCCGATGAAGCTTTCTTT. Its translation is CASSLNRGADEAFF. The chain employs TRBV7-6 and TRBJ1-1; tentative D call: TRBD1 (6 bases). CDR1 is SGHVS and CDR2 is FNYEAQ in the germline V gene. Trimming took 5 bases from V and 7 from J, leaving 17 bases between them. The CDR3 totals 14 residues. Complete variable domain (other parts from reference TRBV7-6 and TRBJ1-1): GAGVSQSPRYKVTKRGQDVALRCDPISGHVSLYWYRQALGQGPEFLTYFNYEAQQDKSGLPNDRFSAERPEGSISTLTIQRTEQRDSAMYRCASSLNRGADEAFFGQGTRLTVV.

The genes are TRBV5-1 and TRBJ2-3, with TRBD2 matching 13 bases. The J segment lost 2 bases and the V segment lost 4 bases, leaving 4 bases of the junction unmatched. This CDR3 is 16 amino acids long. CDR1 and CDR2 (germline): SGHRS, YFSETQ. As DNA, the CDR3 is TGCGCCAGCAGCCGCGGGACTAGCGGGGTCACAGATACGCAGTATTTT. Its translation is CASSRGTSGVTDTQYF.

The V call is TRBV6-5, the J call TRBJ1-2; D is possibly TRBD1 (5 bases). The V gene's germline CDR1 is MNHEY and CDR2 SVGAGI. V lost 7 bases to trimming and J lost 2 bases, with 17 bases between them. This CDR3 is built from 15 residues. The CDR3 region is CASNALGQPNYGYTF. CDR3 in DNA: TGTGCCAGCAACGCACTGGGGCAGCCCAACTATGGCTACACCTTC.